This T cell receptor beta chain was recorded in a study of blood T cell repertoires in COVID-19. At the level of the study: From T cells, B-cell-depleted T cells, or PBMCs came the material, which was cDNA or gDNA.

This table comes from immunoSEQ multiplex PCR, and its TCRdb copy is limited to in-frame clones, with some not included. Of about 50,000 clones listed, roughly 89% were seen once; the top ten hold about 25%. Germline V CDR1 and CDR2: SGHDT, YYEEEE. The CDR3 runs to 13 residues. V lost 3 bases and J lost 10, with 11 bases in between. The chain carries TRBV5-6 and TRBJ1-6, with D unresolved. This TCR derives from a human donor in a cohort sampled during active COVID-19. The sample comprised peripheral blood. CDR3 nucleotides: TGTGCCAGCAGCTCTTCAGAAGAATCACCCCTCCACTTT. Amino acid sequence: CASSSSEESPLHF.